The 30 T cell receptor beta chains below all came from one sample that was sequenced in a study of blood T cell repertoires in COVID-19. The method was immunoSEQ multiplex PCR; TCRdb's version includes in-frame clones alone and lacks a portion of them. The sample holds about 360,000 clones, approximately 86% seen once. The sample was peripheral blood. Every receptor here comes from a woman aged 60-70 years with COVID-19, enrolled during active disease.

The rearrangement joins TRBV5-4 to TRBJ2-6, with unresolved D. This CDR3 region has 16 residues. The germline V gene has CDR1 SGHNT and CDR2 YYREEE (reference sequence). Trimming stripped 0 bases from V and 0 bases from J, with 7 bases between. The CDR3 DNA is TGTGCCAGCAGCTTGGTTCCTCGCTCTGGGGCCAACGTCCTGACTTTC. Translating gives CASSLVPRSGANVLTF.

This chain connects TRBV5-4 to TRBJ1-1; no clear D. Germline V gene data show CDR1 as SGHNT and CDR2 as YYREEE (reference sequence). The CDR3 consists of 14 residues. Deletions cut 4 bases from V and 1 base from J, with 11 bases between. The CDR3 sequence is CASSPDNRNTEAFF. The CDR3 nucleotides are TGTGCCAGCAGCCCCGACAACAGGAACACTGAAGCTTTCTTT.

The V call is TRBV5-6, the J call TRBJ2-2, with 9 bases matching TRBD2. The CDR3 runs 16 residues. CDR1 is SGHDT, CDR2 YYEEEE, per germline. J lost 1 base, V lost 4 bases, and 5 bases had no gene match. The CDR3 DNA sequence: TGTGCCAGCAGCCTCCGACTAGCGGTGAACACCGGGGAGCTGTTTTTT. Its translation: CASSLRLAVNTGELFF.

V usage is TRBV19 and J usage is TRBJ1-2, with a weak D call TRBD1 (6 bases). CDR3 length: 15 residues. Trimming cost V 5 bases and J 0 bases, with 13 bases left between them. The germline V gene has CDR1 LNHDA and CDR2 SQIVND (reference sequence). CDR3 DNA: TGTGCCAGTAGTTCCTACAGGGCTACTAACTATGGCTACACCTTC. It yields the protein CASSSYRATNYGYTF.

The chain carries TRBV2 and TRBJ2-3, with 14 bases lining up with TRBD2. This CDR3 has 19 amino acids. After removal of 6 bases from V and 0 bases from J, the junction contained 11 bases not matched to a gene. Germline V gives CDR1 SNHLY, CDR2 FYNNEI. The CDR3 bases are TGTGCCAGCAGGCCCTGGGGACTAGCGGGGGCCCCTAGCACAGATACGCAGTATTTT. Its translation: CASRPWGLAGAPSTDTQYF.

The CDR3 coding sequence is TGTGCCATCAACGGACAGCTGAACACTGAAGCTTTCTTT. Protein sequence: CAINGQLNTEAFF. The chain couples TRBV10-3 to TRBJ1-1; D is perhaps TRBD1 (6 bases). V dropped 7 bases and J dropped 0 bases, with 9 bases sitting between them. Germline V gives CDR1 ENHRY, CDR2 SYGVKD. The CDR3 is made up of 13 amino acids.

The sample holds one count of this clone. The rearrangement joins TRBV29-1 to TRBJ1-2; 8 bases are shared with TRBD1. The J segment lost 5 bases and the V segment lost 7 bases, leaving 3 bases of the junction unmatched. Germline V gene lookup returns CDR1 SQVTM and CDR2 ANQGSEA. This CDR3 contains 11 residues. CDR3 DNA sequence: TGCAGCGCACGGACAGGGTATGGCTACACCTTC. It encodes CSARTGYGYTF.

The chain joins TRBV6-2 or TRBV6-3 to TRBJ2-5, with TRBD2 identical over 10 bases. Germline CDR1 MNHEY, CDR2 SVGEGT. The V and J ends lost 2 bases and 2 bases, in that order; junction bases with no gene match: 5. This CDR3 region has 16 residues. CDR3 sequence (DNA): TGTGCCAGCAGTTACACAACTAGCGGGGATCAAGAGACCCAGTACTTC. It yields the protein CASSYTTSGDQETQYF.

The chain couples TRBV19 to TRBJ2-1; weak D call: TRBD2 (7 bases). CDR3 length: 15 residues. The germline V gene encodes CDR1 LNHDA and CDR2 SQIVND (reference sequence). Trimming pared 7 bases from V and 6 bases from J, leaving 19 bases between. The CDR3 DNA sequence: TGTGCCAGTAATCCCTGGGGGGGCCTGGGCAATGAGCAGTTCTTC. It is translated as CASNPWGGLGNEQFF. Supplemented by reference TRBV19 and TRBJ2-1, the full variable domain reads DGGITQSPKYLFRKEGQNVTLSCEQNLNHDAMYWYRQDPGQGLRLIYYSQIVNDFQKGDIAEGYSVSREKKESFPLTVTSAQKNPTAFYLCASNPWGGLGNEQFFGPGTRLTVL.

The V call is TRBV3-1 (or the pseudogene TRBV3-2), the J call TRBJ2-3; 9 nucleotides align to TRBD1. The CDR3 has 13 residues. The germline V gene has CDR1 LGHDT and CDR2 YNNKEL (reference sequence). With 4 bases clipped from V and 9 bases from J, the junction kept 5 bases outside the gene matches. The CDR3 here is CASSRGTGITQYF. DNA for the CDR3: TGTGCCAGCAGCCGCGGGACAGGGATAACGCAGTATTTT.

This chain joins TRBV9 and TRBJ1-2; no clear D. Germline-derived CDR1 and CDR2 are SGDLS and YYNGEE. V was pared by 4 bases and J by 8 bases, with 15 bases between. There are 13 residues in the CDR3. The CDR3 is CASSTSGIWGYTF. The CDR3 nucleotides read TGTGCCAGCAGCACTAGCGGGATTTGGGGCTACACCTTC.

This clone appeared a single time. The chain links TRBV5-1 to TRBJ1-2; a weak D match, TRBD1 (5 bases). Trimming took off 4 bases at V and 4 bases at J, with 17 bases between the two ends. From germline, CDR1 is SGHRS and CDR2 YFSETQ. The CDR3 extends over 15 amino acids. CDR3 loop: CASSPEGRDFYGYTF. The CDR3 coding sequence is TGCGCCAGCAGCCCCGAAGGCCGGGACTTCTATGGCTACACCTTC.

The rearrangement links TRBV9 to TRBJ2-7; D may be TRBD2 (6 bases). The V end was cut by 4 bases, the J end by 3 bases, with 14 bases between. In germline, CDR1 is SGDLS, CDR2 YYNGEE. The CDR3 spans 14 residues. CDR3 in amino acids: CASSPPGLHYEQYF. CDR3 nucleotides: TGTGCCAGCAGCCCCCCCGGACTACACTACGAGCAGTACTTC.

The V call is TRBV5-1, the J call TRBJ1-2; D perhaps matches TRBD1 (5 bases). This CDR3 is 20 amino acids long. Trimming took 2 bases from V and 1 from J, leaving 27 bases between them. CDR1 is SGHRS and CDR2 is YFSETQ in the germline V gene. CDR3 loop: CASSLLPTGPSTSFNYGYTF. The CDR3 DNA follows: TGCGCCAGCAGCTTACTGCCCACAGGTCCTTCTACGTCCTTTAACTATGGCTACACCTTC.

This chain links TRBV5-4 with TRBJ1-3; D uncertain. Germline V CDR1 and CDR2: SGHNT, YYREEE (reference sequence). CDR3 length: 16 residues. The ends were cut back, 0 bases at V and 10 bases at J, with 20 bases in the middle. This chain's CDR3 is CASSLGSASVQGTIYF. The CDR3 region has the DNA TGTGCCAGCAGCTTGGGTTCAGCTAGCGTCCAAGGGACCATATATTTT.

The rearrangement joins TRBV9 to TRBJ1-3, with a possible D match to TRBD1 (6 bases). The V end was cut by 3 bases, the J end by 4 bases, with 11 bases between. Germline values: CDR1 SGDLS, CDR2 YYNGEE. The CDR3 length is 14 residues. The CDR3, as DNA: TGTGCCAGCAGCGACAGGGTAGGCGGAAACACCATATATTTT. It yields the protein CASSDRVGGNTIYF.

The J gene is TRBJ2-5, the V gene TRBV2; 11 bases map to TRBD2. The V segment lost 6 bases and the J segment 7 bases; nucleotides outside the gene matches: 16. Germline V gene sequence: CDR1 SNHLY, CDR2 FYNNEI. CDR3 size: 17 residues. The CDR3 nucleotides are TGTGCCAGCAGGTGGCTAGCGGGGGGCCGGACCGGTTCGACCCAGTACTTC. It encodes CASRWLAGGRTGSTQYF.

CDR3 residues: CASASGGPFNYGYTF. The CDR3 nucleotides are TGTGCCAGCGCCTCGGGGGGTCCCTTTAACTATGGCTACACCTTC. The gene calls are TRBV3-1 (or the pseudogene TRBV3-2) and TRBJ1-2; TRBD1 is a possible D gene (5 bases). CDR1 LGHDT and CDR2 YNNKEL come from the germline V gene (reference sequence). V lost 8 bases, J lost 1 base, and 17 bases lay in between. The CDR3 spans 15 residues.

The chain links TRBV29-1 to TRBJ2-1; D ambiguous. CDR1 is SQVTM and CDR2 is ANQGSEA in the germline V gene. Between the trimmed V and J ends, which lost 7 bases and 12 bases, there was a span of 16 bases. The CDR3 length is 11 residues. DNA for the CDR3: TGCAGCGCCCTGGGCCCCCTCGGGCAGTTCTTC. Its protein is CSALGPLGQFF.

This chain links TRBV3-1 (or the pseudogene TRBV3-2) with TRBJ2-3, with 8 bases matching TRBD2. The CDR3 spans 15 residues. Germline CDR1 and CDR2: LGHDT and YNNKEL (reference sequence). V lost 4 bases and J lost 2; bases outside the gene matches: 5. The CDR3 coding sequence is TGTGCCAGCAGCCTAGCGGGGAGGCCCACAGATACGCAGTATTTT. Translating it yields CASSLAGRPTDTQYF.

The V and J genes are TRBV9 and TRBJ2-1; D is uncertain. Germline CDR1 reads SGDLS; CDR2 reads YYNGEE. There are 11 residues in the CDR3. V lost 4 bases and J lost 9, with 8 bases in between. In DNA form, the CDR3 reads TGTGCCAGCAGCTTGTACGGTGAGCAGTTCTTC. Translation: CASSLYGEQFF. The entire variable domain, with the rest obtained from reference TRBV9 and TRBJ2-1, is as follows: DSGVTQTPKHLITATGQRVTLRCSPRSGDLSVYWYQQSLDQGLQFLIQYYNGEERAKGNILERFSAQQFPDLHSELNLSSLELGDSALYFCASSLYGEQFFGPGTRLTVL.

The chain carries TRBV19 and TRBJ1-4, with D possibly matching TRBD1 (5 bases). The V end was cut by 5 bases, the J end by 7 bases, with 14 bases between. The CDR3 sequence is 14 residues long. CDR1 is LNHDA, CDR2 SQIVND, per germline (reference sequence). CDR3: CASSPMGGTEKLFF. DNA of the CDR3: TGTGCCAGTAGTCCGATGGGGGGTACTGAAAAACTGTTTTTT.

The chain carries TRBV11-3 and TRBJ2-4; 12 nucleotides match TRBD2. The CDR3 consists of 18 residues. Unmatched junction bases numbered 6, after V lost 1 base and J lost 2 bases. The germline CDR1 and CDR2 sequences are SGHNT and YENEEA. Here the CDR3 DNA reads TGTGCCAGCAGCTTAGGTACCCTAGCGGGGGGGCCCAAAAACATTCAGTACTTC. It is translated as CASSLGTLAGGPKNIQYF.

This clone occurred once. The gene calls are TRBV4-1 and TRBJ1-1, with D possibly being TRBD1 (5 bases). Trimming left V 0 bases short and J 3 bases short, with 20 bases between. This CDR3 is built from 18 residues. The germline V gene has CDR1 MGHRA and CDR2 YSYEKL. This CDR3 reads CASSQDRMGLFWHTEAFF. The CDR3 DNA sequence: TGCGCCAGCAGCCAAGATCGAATGGGGCTGTTCTGGCACACTGAAGCTTTCTTT.

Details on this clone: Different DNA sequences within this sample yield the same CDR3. The CDR3: CASSIQGSNTEAFF. As DNA, the CDR3 is TGTGCCAGTAGTATTCAGGGTTCCAACACTGAAGCTTTCTTT. V gene TRBV19 combines with J gene TRBJ1-1; the D gene is possibly TRBD1 (5 bases). The CDR3 is 14 amino acids. The V and J ends lost 3 bases and 2 bases respectively, with 10 bases between them. Germline V gives CDR1 LNHDA, CDR2 SQIVND (reference sequence).

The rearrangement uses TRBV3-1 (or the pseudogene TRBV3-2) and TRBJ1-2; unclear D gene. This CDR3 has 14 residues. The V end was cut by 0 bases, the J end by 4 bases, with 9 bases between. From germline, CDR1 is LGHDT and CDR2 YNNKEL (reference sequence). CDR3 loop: CASSQDEAPYGYTF. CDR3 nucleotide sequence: TGTGCCAGCAGCCAAGATGAAGCGCCCTATGGCTACACCTTC.

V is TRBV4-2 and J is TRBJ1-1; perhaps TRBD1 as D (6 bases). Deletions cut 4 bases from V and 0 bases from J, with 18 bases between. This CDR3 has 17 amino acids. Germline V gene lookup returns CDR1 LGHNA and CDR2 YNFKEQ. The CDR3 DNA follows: TGTGCCAGCAGCCCGGCTAACAGGGCGGCAATGAACACTGAAGCTTTCTTT. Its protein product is CASSPANRAAMNTEAFF.

CDR3 sequence (DNA): TGCGCCAGCAGCCAAACCACAGGGGGCTCCTACGAGCAGTACTTC. Its protein is CASSQTTGGSYEQYF. This chain uses TRBV4-3 with TRBJ2-7; 8 bases line up with TRBD1. Losses at the gene ends were 2 bases for V and 0 bases for J; bases not matched to a gene: 3. The CDR3 contains 15 residues. Germline CDR1 and CDR2: LGHNA and YSLEER.

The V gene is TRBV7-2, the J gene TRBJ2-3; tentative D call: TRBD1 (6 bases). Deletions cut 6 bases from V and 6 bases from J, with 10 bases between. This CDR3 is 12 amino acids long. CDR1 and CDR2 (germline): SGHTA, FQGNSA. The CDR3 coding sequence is TGTGCCAGCAGTCAGGGGCACGATACGCAGTATTTT. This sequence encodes CASSQGHDTQYF.

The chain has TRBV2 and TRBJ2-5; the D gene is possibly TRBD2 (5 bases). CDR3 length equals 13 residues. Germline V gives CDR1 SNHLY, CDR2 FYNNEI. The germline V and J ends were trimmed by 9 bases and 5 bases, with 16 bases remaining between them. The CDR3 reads CASSGSLRETQYF. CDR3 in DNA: TGTGCCAGTTCGGGATCCCTGCGGGAGACCCAGTACTTC.